Described below is a single TCR beta chain sequence and its context. These data originate in a study of blood T cell repertoires in COVID-19. Background on the study: Material from acute and convalescent COVID-19 was sourced from the United States, Italy and Spain. T cells, B-cell-depleted T cells, or PBMCs supplied cDNA or gDNA.

Enrollees, roughly 18 to 95 years old, lived in approximately 25 US areas. Exposed participants came across a COVID-19 case within 2 weeks before study entry. Germline lookup yields CDR1 DFQATT and CDR2 SNEGSKA (reference sequence). V was cut by 3 bases and J by 5 bases, with 14 bases left in between. The CDR3 contains 14 residues. Sequencing was performed with immunoSEQ multiplex PCR; in TCRdb, only in-frame clones are kept and a portion is missing. The data contain around 270,000 clones, approximately 89% of them singletons. The receptor comes from a middle-aged woman who had been exposed to COVID-19. Sequenced sample: PBMCs or T cells enriched from blood (not recorded which). The chain carries TRBV20-1 and TRBJ2-1; tentative D call: TRBD1 (7 bases). The CDR3 region is CSASQGGGNNEQFF. Here the CDR3 DNA reads TGCAGTGCTAGTCAGGGGGGCGGTAACAATGAGCAGTTCTTC.